Detailed here is one T cell receptor (beta chain). It lacks a known antigen. Base qualities are not provided; no much larger clone lies one nucleotide away. Graves' hyperthyroidism was defined as stable when no progression to ophthalmopathy occurred over 18 months of follow-up. Hyperthyroidism patients were newly diagnosed, had a disease duration of under 2 months, and were aged 18 to 65 years. Patients with uncontrolled infections, other autoimmune diseases, pregnancy or lactation were excluded. Clinical symptoms, serum thyroxine and TRAb, thyroid ultrasound, and orbital computed tomography formed the basis for the diagnoses. PBMCs were separated from approximately 9.9 ml of fresh peripheral blood using Ficoll-Paque density gradient centrifugation. Total RNA was extracted using Trizol reagent, and RNA quality was assessed on an Agilent 2100 Bioanalyzer. This sample was included in a study of T cells in Graves' hyperthyroidism and ophthalmopathy (dated by TCRdb to the late 2010s). A note on the overall study: Peripheral blood samples were taken at the time of initial diagnosis, prior to any treatment. To identify distinguishing TCR V-J signatures, a discovery cohort of around 98 patients was used, comprising some 45 with Graves' ophthalmopathy and approximately 57 with stable Graves' hyperthyroidism. Prospective prediction of ophthalmopathy was tested in an independent validation cohort consisting of under 20 hyperthyroidism patients and approximately 16 patients who later progressed to ophthalmopathy. For training and testing, the roughly 97 patients in the discovery cohort were randomly divided in a 7:3 ratio. Thyroid tissue and blood T-cell repertoires from six or seven Graves' hyperthyroidism patients were also compared in the study. Following sampling, methimazole starting at 30 mg daily was given to hyperthyroidism patients, and high-dose intravenous methylprednisolone was given to ophthalmopathy patients. The paper describes TCR Vbeta CDR3 sequencing of 120 to 150 peripheral blood samples, made up of roughly 45 ophthalmopathy patients, over 70 hyperthyroidism patients and 17 progressor patients. What the work shows at the level of the full study, not this receptor alone: In validation, progression to ophthalmopathy was predicted by the model with about 70% sensitivity and 72% to 85% specificity, a median of approximately 6.5 months before onset. Sample size was not statistically predetermined, and blinding of investigators to group allocation was not performed. Most expanded thyroid clonotypes (frequency above 0.001) were also found in blood, which suggests that blood repertoires may mirror thyroid immune responses. A 13 V-J signature model separated ophthalmopathy from stable hyperthyroidism, with around 88% sensitivity and roughly 84% specificity in cross-validation and 80%/75% in testing.

The germline V gene encodes CDR1 LNHDA and CDR2 SQIVND (reference sequence). Counted from cysteine to phenylalanine, this CDR3 has 12 amino acids. Kept here is only the CDR3 DNA, which spans 36 bases and is read in frame from base 1. At the junction V is shortened by 5 bases and J by 6 bases, with 9 bases in between. The TCR beta CDR3 regions were amplified from RNA transcripts. The TCR CDR3 was subjected to a first round of RT-PCR using the HTBI primer set and the Qiagen OneStep RT-PCR kit. Libraries were constructed in a second round of multiplex PCR, after which size selection and purification were performed. The libraries were sequenced on an Illumina HiSeq2000 using paired-end 100 bp reads. The source study handled its data this way. SOAPnuke was used to process the raw data, throwing out any read that contained adapters or uncalled bases, had a mean Phred below 15, or lacked an exact constant-primer or identifier match. High-quality paired reads were merged using COPE v1.2.5, and each unique nucleotide sequence was defined as a clonotype. MiTCR v1.1 was used to align clonotypes to the IMGT TRBV, TRBD and TRBJ reference segments. Only V-J combinations with frequency above 0.0001, covering about 99% of repertoires, were analysed. The TCS score was defined as the ratio of F50 (clonal expansion) to E x V (chaos), calculated using BLOSUM62-based TCRdist between CDR3 peptides within each V-J. Welch's t-statistics and random forest reduced fewer than 550 V-J features to 13, which were used in a naive Bayes classifier (R e1071). In TCRdb, the public reads were trimmed at Q25 with fastp and aligned with MiXCR, with productive beta chains retained. All rows with the same CDR3 protein become a single entry with the most common DNA and genes. The authors' filters were not applied to this entry. The sample table lists approximately 300,000 distinct CDR3 sequences, about 15% of them with a count of one. The ten largest clones add up to 33% of the sample.

The chain was built from TRBV19 and TRBJ2-3; no D gene can be assigned with confidence. This TCR was sampled from a man aged 25 to 40 with Graves' hyperthyroidism. The sequenced material came from blood. DNA sequence: TGTGCCAGTAGTGTGGACGGCGATACGCAGTATTTT. Its product reads: CASSVDGDTQYF.